What follows are 14 T cell receptor beta chains derived from one specimen sequenced in a study of cytomegalovirus exposure and HLA in healthy donors. The PCR ran on 60 Vbeta and 13 Jbeta primers. Here immunoSEQ multiplex PCR was the method, and the copy in TCRdb shows in-frame clones only, minus some. The sample yields approximately 150,000 clones, just under 75% seen once. Sequencing was done on a sample of PBMCs. These receptors were collected from a woman between 18 and 30 years old in good health and CMV-seronegative.

Turning to this clone: A read error may account for a junction end that differs from germline. V usage is TRBV28 and J usage is TRBJ1-1; D is uncertain. CDR1 and CDR2 from the germline V gene are MDHEN and SYDVKM. This CDR3 contains 14 residues. The CDR3 region has the DNA TGTGCCAGCAGTTTAATCGGCGGGAACACTGAAACTTTCTTT. Residues: CASSLIGGNTETFF.

This clone was seen more than once but under ten times. The CDR3 coding sequence is TGTGCCAGCTCACCCGGACTCCACTCGAACAATGAGCAGTTCTTC. Protein product: CASSPGLHSNNEQFF. The J gene is TRBJ2-1, the V gene TRBV18; a possible D gene is TRBD2 (5 bases). This CDR3 comprises 15 residues. Germline CDR1 and CDR2: KGHSH and LQKENI. V shed 3 bases and J shed 5 bases, with 14 bases lying between them.

The table lists this clone with a few counts. The CDR3 loop reads CASSSDRGTGQPQHF. The CDR3 region has the DNA TGTGCCAGCTCATCGGACAGGGGGACAGGGCAGCCCCAGCATTTT. The V call is TRBV18, the J call TRBJ1-5, with 10 bases lining up with TRBD1. After removal of 5 bases from V and 7 bases from J, the junction contained 8 bases not matched to a gene. The CDR3 consists of 15 residues. Looked up from germline, CDR1 is KGHSH and CDR2 is LQKENI.

CDR3 sequence: CASSETGGNYGYTF. CDR3 nucleotide sequence: TGTGCCAGCAGCGAGACAGGGGGGAACTATGGCTACACCTTC. The chain employs TRBV25-1 and TRBJ1-2; 9 nucleotides align to TRBD1. The CDR3 has 14 amino acids. The germline CDR1 and CDR2 sequences are MGHDK and SYGVNS. Trimming took 6 bases from V and 2 from J; bases not matched to a gene: 4.

This clone was seen more than once but under ten times. The chain uses TRBV6-1 and TRBJ2-4, with 7 bases aligning to TRBD1. Trimming removed 3 bases from V and 8 bases from J; junction bases left unmatched: 4. The CDR3 loop spans 13 amino acids. Germline CDR1 MNHNS, CDR2 SASEGT. CDR3 nucleotides: TGTGCCAGCAGTGAGAACAGGGGAGACATTCAGTACTTC. Translation: CASSENRGDIQYF.

A word on this clone: The identical CDR3 is also encoded by other nucleotide sequences in the sample. The chain recombines TRBV29-1 with TRBJ2-5; 7 bases are shared with TRBD1. Looked up from germline, CDR1 is SQVTM and CDR2 is ANQGSEA. The V gene end was trimmed by 4 bases and the J gene end by 1 base; junction bases not matched to a gene: 0. The CDR3 length is 12 residues. CDR3 coding DNA: TGCAGCGTTGGGGACAGCCAAGAGACCCAGTACTTC. It translates to CSVGDSQETQYF.

The chain employs TRBV19 and TRBJ1-2; 8 nucleotides agree with TRBD1. This CDR3 is built from 14 residues. CDR1 and CDR2 (germline): LNHDA, SQIVND (reference sequence). The junction had 7 bases not matched to a gene; V was cut back by 4 bases and J by 6 bases. CDR3 DNA sequence: TGTGCCAGTAGTAGGGGGACAGGAGAGGATGGCTACACCTTC. Amino acid sequence: CASSRGTGEDGYTF.

This chain joins TRBV9 and TRBJ2-1; 10 bases line up with TRBD2. CDR1 and CDR2 from the germline V gene are SGDLS and YYNGEE. This CDR3 region has 16 residues. Losses at the gene ends were 0 bases for V and 7 bases for J; bases not matched to a gene: 7. The CDR3 reads CASSVASSGGGNEQFF. The CDR3 coding sequence is TGTGCCAGCAGCGTAGCTTCCAGCGGGGGGGGTAATGAGCAGTTCTTC.

The V gene is TRBV7-2, the J gene TRBJ2-1; TRBD2 aligns across 11 bases. CDR3 size: 15 residues. Germline trimming cut 5 bases from V and 7 bases from J; bases unmatched to any gene: 7. Germline V CDR1 and CDR2: SGHTA, FQGNSA. This chain's CDR3 is CASSLIAGGWNEQFF. The CDR3 DNA follows: TGTGCCAGCAGCCTAATAGCGGGGGGGTGGAATGAGCAGTTCTTC.

The chain recombines TRBV6-4 with TRBJ2-7; D gene unclear. The CDR3 covers 14 residues. Germline CDR1 is MRHNA and CDR2 is SNTAGT. V gave up 6 bases and J gave up 1 base, with 13 bases separating them. The CDR3, as DNA: TGTGCCAGCAGGAAGCCGGGTCTTTCCTACGAGCAGTACGTC. Amino acid sequence: CASRKPGLSYEQYV.

The genes are TRBV7-9 and TRBJ1-1; D might be TRBD1 (5 bases). Germline CDR1 reads SEHNR; CDR2 reads FQNEAQ (reference sequence). V was clipped by 1 base and J by 4 bases, with 13 bases between them. The CDR3 length is 15 residues. The CDR3 region is CASSLGSGTSTEAFF. CDR3 in DNA: TGTGCCAGCAGCTTAGGATCGGGGACTTCCACTGAAGCTTTCTTT.

This chain uses TRBV5-1 with TRBJ1-2; no reliable D call. The germline gives CDR1 SGHRS, CDR2 YFSETQ. This CDR3 contains 16 residues. The ends were cut back, 0 bases at V and 2 bases at J, with 14 bases in the middle. The chain's CDR3 is CASSLEVLGRNYGYTF. As DNA, the CDR3 is TGCGCCAGCAGCTTGGAAGTACTCGGCAGGAACTATGGCTACACCTTC.

This clone was recorded once. The chain employs TRBV4-3 and TRBJ2-2; TRBD1 matches 8 bases. CDR1 is LGHNA and CDR2 is YSLEER in the germline V gene. Losses at the gene ends were 1 base for V and 5 bases for J; bases not matched to a gene: 6. CDR3 length equals 16 residues. The chain's CDR3 is CASSQGTGRFTGELFF. CDR3 in DNA: TGCGCCAGCAGCCAAGGGACAGGGAGGTTTACCGGGGAGCTGTTTTTT.

This chain uses TRBV19 with TRBJ2-2; unclear D gene. Germline V gene data show CDR1 as LNHDA and CDR2 as SQIVND (reference sequence). The V end lost 5 bases, the J end lost 2 bases, and 3 bases lay between the germline ends. CDR3 size: 12 residues. Here the CDR3 reads CASSYNTGELFF. Here the CDR3 DNA reads TGTGCCAGTAGTTATAACACCGGGGAGCTGTTTTTT. Using reference TRBV19 and TRBJ2-2 for the parts outside the CDR3, the full variable domain is DGGITQSPKYLFRKEGQNVTLSCEQNLNHDAMYWYRQDPGQGLRLIYYSQIVNDFQKGDIAEGYSVSREKKESFPLTVTSAQKNPTAFYLCASSYNTGELFFGEGSRLTVL.